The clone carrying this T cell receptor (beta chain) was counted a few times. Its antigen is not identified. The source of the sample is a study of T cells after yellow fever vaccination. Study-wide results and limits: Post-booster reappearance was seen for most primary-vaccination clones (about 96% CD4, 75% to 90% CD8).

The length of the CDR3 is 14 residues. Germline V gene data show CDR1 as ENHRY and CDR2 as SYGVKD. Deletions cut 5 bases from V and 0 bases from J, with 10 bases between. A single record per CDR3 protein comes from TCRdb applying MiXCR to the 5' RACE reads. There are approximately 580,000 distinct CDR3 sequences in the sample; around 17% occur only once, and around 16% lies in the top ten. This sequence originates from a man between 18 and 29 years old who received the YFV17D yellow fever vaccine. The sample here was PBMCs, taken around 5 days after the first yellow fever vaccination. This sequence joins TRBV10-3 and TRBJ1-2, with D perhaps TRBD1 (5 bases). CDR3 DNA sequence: TGTGCCATCAGTCTCGACAGTCCTAACTATGGCTACACCTTC. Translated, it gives CAISLDSPNYGYTF.